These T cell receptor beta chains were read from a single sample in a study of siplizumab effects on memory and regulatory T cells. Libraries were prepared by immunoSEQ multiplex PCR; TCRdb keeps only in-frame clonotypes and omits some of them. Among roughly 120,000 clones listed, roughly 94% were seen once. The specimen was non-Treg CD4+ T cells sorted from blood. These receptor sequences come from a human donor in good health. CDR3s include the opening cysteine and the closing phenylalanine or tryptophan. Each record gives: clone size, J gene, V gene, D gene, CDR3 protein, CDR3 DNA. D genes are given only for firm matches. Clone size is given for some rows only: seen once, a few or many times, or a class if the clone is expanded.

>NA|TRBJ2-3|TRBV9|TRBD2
CASSVDAGASTDTQYF
TGTGCCAGCAGCGTCGATGCGGGAGCTAGCACAGATACGCAGTATTTT
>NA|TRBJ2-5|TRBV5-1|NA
CASSSHGETQYF
TGCGCCAGCAGCTCCCACGGGGAGACCCAGTACTTC
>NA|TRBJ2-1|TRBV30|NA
CAWANRGAEQFF
TGTGCCTGGGCAAATCGGGGAGCTGAGCAGTTCTTC
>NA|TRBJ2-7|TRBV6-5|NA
CASSYLRRDYEQYF
TGTGCCAGCAGTTACTTGAGGAGGGACTACGAGCAGTACTTC
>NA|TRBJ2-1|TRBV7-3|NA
CASSPIGGEQFF
TGTGCCAGCAGCCCCATTGGCGGGGAGCAGTTCTTC
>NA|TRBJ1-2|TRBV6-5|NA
CASSYSGALEGYTF
TGTGCCAGCAGTTACTCGGGGGCTCTTGAGGGCTACACCTTC
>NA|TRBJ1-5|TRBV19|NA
CASSPGQNQPQHF
TGTGCCAGTAGTCCAGGACAGAATCAGCCCCAGCATTTT
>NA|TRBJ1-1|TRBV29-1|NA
CSVGGTGRAFF
TGCAGCGTTGGGGGCACGGGGAGAGCTTTCTTT
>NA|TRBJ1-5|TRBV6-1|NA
CASRETGNNQPQHF
TGTGCCAGCAGGGAGACAGGAAACAATCAGCCCCAGCATTTT
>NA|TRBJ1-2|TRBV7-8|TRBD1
CASSLVGGQGALIYGYTF
TGTGCCAGCAGCTTAGTGGGGGGACAGGGGGCGCTAATCTATGGCTACACCTTC
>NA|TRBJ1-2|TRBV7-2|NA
CASSFDGTYGYTF
TGTGCCAGCAGCTTTGACGGTACCTATGGCTACACCTTC
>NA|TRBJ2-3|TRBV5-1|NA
CASSLDRTAGADTQYF
TGCGCCAGCAGCTTGGATCGGACCGCTGGGGCAGATACGCAGTATTTT
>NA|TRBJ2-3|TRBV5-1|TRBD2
CASSRLLAGGTDTQYF
TGCGCCAGCAGCCGCCTTCTAGCGGGAGGGACAGATACGCAGTATTTT
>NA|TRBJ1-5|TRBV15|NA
CATSRDLGYSNQPQHF
TGTGCCACCAGCAGAGATCTGGGATATAGCAATCAGCCCCAGCATTTT
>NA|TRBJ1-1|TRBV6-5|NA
CASSYSRGGTNTEAFF
TGTGCCAGCAGTTACTCGAGAGGGGGGACGAACACTGAAGCTTTCTTT
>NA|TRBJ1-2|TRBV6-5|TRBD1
CASTQGQAPYGYTF
TGTGCCAGCACTCAAGGACAGGCCCCCTATGGCTACACCTTC
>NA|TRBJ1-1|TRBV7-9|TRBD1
CASSPSGIMDRVAFF
TGTGCCAGCAGTCCATCTGGCATTATGGACAGGGTCGCTTTCTTT
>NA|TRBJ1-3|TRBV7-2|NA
CASSLERGTSGNTIYF
TGTGCCAGCAGCTTAGAAAGAGGTACCTCTGGAAACACCATATATTTT
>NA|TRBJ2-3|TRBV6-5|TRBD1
CASSYWTGGAGTQYF
TGTGCCAGCAGTTACTGGACAGGTGGTGCGGGTACGCAGTATTTT
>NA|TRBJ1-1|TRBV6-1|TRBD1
CASGGQGDTEAFF
TGTGCCAGCGGGGGACAGGGGGATACTGAAGCTTTCTTT
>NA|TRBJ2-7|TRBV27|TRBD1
CASTRPPGQSYEQYF
TGTGCCAGCACCCGTCCTCCGGGACAGAGCTACGAGCAGTACTTC
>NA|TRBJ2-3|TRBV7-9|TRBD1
CASSRQGADTQYF
TGTGCCAGCAGCCGACAGGGGGCAGATACGCAGTATTTT
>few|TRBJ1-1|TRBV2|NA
CASWVNTEAFF
TGTGCCAGCTGGGTGAACACTGAAGCTTTCTTT
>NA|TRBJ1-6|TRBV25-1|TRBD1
CASRGTGGNSPLHF
TGTGCCAGCAGGGGAACAGGGGGGAATTCACCCCTCCACTTT
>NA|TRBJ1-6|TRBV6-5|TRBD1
CASSREDRGGSPLHF
TGTGCCAGCAGCCGGGAGGACAGGGGGGGTTCACCCCTCCACTTT
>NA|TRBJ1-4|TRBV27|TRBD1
CASSLRQGLGEKLFF
TGTGCCAGCAGTTTAAGACAGGGGTTAGGGGAAAAACTGTTTTTT
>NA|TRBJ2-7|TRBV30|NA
CAWRSQIRYEQYF
TGTGCCTGGAGATCACAGATTCGTTACGAGCAGTACTTC
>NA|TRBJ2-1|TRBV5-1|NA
CASSPDRLSKNSYNEQFF
TGCGCCAGCAGCCCGGACCGGCTTAGCAAAAACTCCTACAATGAGCAGTTCTTC
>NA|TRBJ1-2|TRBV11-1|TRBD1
CASSADRGYGYTF
TGTGCCAGCAGCGCCGACAGGGGGTATGGCTACACCTTC
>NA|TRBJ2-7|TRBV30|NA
CAWSPDSYEQYF
TGTGCCTGGAGCCCGGACAGTTACGAGCAGTACTTC
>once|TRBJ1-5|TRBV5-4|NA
CASSLDSSGQPQHF
TGTGCCAGCAGCTTGGACTCATCCGGACAGCCCCAGCATTTT
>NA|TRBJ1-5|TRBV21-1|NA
CASSSYHEPQHF
TGTGCCAGCAGCTCCTATCACGAGCCCCAGCATTTT
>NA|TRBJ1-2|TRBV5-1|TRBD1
CASSLEGALNYGYTF
TGCGCCAGCAGCTTAGAGGGGGCCCTTAACTATGGCTACACCTTC
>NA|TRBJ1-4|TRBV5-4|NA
CASSLGAGEKLFF
TGTGCCAGCAGCTTGGGGGCGGGGGAAAAACTGTTTTTT
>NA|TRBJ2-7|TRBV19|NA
CASTETRGSIYEQYF
TGTGCCAGTACCGAAACGAGGGGTAGTATATACGAGCAGTACTTC
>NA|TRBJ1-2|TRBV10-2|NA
CASSESPVSNYGYTF
TGCGCCAGCAGTGAGTCGCCGGTCAGTAACTATGGCTACACCTTC
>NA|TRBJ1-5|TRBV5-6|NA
CASSIWAGRQNQPQHF
TGTGCCAGCAGCATCTGGGCAGGGAGACAGAATCAGCCCCAGCATTTT
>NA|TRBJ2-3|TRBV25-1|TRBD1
CASSGDRGQTDTQYF
TGTGCCAGCAGTGGAGACAGGGGGCAGACAGATACGCAGTATTTT
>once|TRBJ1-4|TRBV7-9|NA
CASSLGSGRTNEKLFF
TGTGCCAGCAGCTTAGGATCGGGGCGGACTAATGAAAAACTGTTTTTT
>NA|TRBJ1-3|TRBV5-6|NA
CASSLAGRNTIYF
TGTGCCAGCAGCTTGGCCGGGCGGAACACCATATATTTT
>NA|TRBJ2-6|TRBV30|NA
CAWSVRGANVLTF
TGTGCCTGGAGTGTACGTGGGGCCAACGTCCTGACTTTC
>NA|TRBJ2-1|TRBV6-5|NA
CASRDFNEQFF
TGTGCCAGCAGGGACTTCAATGAGCAGTTCTTC
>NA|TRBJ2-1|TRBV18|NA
CASSINEQFF
TGTGCCAGCTCAATCAATGAGCAGTTCTTC
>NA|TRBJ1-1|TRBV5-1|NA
CASSLAGGGEAFF
TGCGCCAGCAGCTTGGCAGGCGGGGGTGAAGCTTTCTTT
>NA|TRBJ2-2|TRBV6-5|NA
CASRGQYTGELFF
TGTGCCAGCAGGGGACAATACACCGGGGAGCTGTTTTTT
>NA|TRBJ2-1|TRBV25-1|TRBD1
CASIGGTGLGNEQFF
TGTGCCAGCATTGGCGGGACAGGGTTGGGCAATGAGCAGTTCTTC
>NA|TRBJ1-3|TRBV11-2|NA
CASSLDTGNTIYF
TGTGCCAGCAGCTTAGACACTGGAAACACCATATATTTT
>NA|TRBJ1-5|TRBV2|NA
CASKRGPNLSNQPQHF
TGTGCCAGCAAGAGGGGCCCCAACCTCAGCAATCAGCCCCAGCATTTT
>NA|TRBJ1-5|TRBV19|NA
CASSIRGGGNQPQHF
TGTGCCAGTAGTATTCGGGGAGGAGGCAATCAGCCCCAGCATTTT
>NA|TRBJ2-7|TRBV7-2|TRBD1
CASSRGQGYEQYF
TGTGCCAGCAGCCGTGGACAGGGTTACGAGCAGTACTTC
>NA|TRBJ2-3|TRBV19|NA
CASSPDGSLSDTQYF
TGTGCCAGTAGCCCCGATGGGTCCCTTTCAGATACGCAGTATTTT